A selection of T cell receptor beta chains follows, all from one sample in a study of blood T cell repertoires in COVID-19. Measured with immunoSEQ multiplex PCR; TCRdb has only the in-frame clones, and not every one. Of roughly 200,000 clones detected, 70% to 90% appear once; the ten largest clones hold 11%. The sequenced sample consisted of peripheral blood. Source of these receptors: a human donor with active or convalescent COVID-19. The donor label of this sample is uncertain. CDR3s include the opening cysteine and the closing phenylalanine or tryptophan. The D gene is left open where the match is weak. Size is omitted from some rows. Given values are once, few, many or a class for expanded clones.

V,D,J,size,DNA,CDR3
TRBV18,TRBD2,TRBJ2-3,once,TGTGCCAGCTCACCTCGACTAGCGGGGGGGCCTAACACAGATACGCAGTATTTT,CASSPRLAGGPNTDTQYF
TRBV2,TRBD2,TRBJ2-7,NA,TGTGCCAGCGGTGGGACTAGCGGCGCCTACGAGCAGTACTTC,CASGGTSGAYEQYF
TRBV5-1,TRBD2,TRBJ2-7,few,TGCGCCAGCAGCTTGGATACTAGCGGGGTATACGAGCAGTACTTC,CASSLDTSGVYEQYF
TRBV7-6,NA,TRBJ1-2,NA,TGTGCCAGCAGCTCAGGACAGAACTATGGCTACACCTTC,CASSSGQNYGYTF
TRBV5-4,NA,TRBJ2-1,NA,TGTGCCAGCAGGGGTCTGACGGGTTCCTCCTACAATGAGCAGTTCTTC,CASRGLTGSSYNEQFF
TRBV12-3/TRBV12-4,NA,TRBJ2-7,NA,TGTGCCAGCGCCCCTGGAGGAGGGGTAGAGCAGTACTTC,CASAPGGGVEQYF
TRBV6-4,NA,TRBJ2-7,NA,TGTGCCAGCAGTGTGGAGGGAACTCGAGGCCCCTACGAGCAGTACTTC,CASSVEGTRGPYEQYF
TRBV18,NA,TRBJ1-2,NA,TGTGCCAGCTCACTCACTGACAGGCAAGACGGTGGCTACACCTTC,CASSLTDRQDGGYTF
TRBV6-5,NA,TRBJ1-6,once,TGTGCCAGCAGGCCCGACAGCTCGCCGAATTCACCCCTCCACTTT,CASRPDSSPNSPLHF
TRBV6-5,NA,TRBJ1-3,NA,TGTGCCAGCAGTTACGGCACCTCCTTCTCTGGAAACACCATATATTTT,CASSYGTSFSGNTIYF
TRBV15,TRBD1,TRBJ1-2,NA,TGTGCCACCAGCTCCCCCGCCAGGGGGAACTATGGCTACACCTTC,CATSSPARGNYGYTF
TRBV12-5,TRBD1,TRBJ2-7,NA,TGTGCTAGTGGTTTTGGACAGGGTGGGTACGAGCAGTACTTC,CASGFGQGGYEQYF
TRBV7-2,NA,TRBJ2-1,NA,TGTGCCAGCAGTAGGGGGGGGCCTCGTAATGAGCAGTTCTTC,CASSRGGPRNEQFF
TRBV7-2,NA,TRBJ2-7,NA,TGTGCCAGCAGCTTTGAGCGAGGGGGTGACGAGCAGTACTTC,CASSFERGGDEQYF
TRBV5-1,NA,TRBJ2-1,NA,TGCGCCAGCAGCTTGTTTGACAGCACAGCGCAGGATGAGCAGTTCTTC,CASSLFDSTAQDEQFF
TRBV5-6,NA,TRBJ2-1,NA,TGTGCCAGCAGCTTTCTCGTACAGGTATATGAGCAGTTCTTC,CASSFLVQVYEQFF
TRBV3-1/TRBV3-2,TRBD1,TRBJ2-7,once,TGTGCCAGCAGCCAATACTTAGGGGTATCCGGGACAGGACTCTACGAGCAGTACTTC,CASSQYLGVSGTGLYEQYF
TRBV18,TRBD1,TRBJ2-2,NA,TGTGCCAGCTCACTACCTAGGACAGGGGGCACCGGGGAGCTGTTTTTT,CASSLPRTGGTGELFF
TRBV15,TRBD1,TRBJ2-2,few,TGTGCCACCAGCAGAGGTTCAACCCGAGGACAGGGAGGGAACACCGGGGAGCTGTTTTTT,CATSRGSTRGQGGNTGELFF
TRBV19,NA,TRBJ1-1,NA,TGTGCCAGTAGCAGAGCGGGGCAGATGAACACTGAAGCTTTCTTT,CASSRAGQMNTEAFF
TRBV6-5,NA,TRBJ1-6,once,TGTGCCAGCAGTTACGGACTGGAGCTCTATAATTCACCCCTCCACTTT,CASSYGLELYNSPLHF
TRBV27,NA,TRBJ2-7,NA,TGTGCCAGCAGTTTATCAGGGGGCTACGAGCAGTACTTC,CASSLSGGYEQYF
TRBV3-1/TRBV3-2,TRBD1,TRBJ2-2,once,TGTGCCAGCAGCCAAATCCAACTATACACAGGGGCCGGGGAGCTGTTTTTT,CASSQIQLYTGAGELFF
TRBV19,NA,TRBJ1-4,NA,TGTGCCAGTAGTATTAGGGGAACTAATGAAAAACTGTTTTTT,CASSIRGTNEKLFF
TRBV7-2,NA,TRBJ1-2,NA,TGTGCCAGCAGCTCAAATCTGAGGGGGGGCGACTTTGGTGGCTACACCTTC,CASSSNLRGGDFGGYTF
TRBV25-1,TRBD2,TRBJ2-1,NA,TGTGCCAGCAGCGCCCCCGGGGGGGGGTGGAATGAGCAGTTCTTC,CASSAPGGGWNEQFF
TRBV18,NA,TRBJ1-1,NA,TGTGCCAGCTCACCATGGACAGCCAACACTGAAGCTTTCTTT,CASSPWTANTEAFF
TRBV6-5,NA,TRBJ1-6,NA,TGTGCCAGCAGTTACTCCCCAGGGGAATTGTATTCACCCCTCCACTTT,CASSYSPGELYSPLHF
TRBV4-2,TRBD2,TRBJ2-3,once,TGTGCCAGCAGCCAAGATGCAGCGGGACCCGTTCTAGGAGATACGCAGTATTTT,CASSQDAAGPVLGDTQYF
TRBV28,NA,TRBJ1-1,once,TGTGCCAGCAGTTTAGGAAGGGGCTCTGAAGCTTTCTTT,CASSLGRGSEAFF
TRBV19,TRBD1,TRBJ1-4,NA,TGTGCCAGTAGTATAGGAAGGGGGCACACTGAAAAACTGTTTTTT,CASSIGRGHTEKLFF
TRBV7-2,NA,TRBJ1-1,NA,TGTGCCAGCAGCTTTCGACAGCTGAACACTGAAGCTTTCTTT,CASSFRQLNTEAFF
TRBV7-9,NA,TRBJ1-1,NA,TGTGCCAGCAGCTTAGCGGCAGGCCCGAACACTGAAGCTTTCTTT,CASSLAAGPNTEAFF
TRBV2,TRBD1,TRBJ2-2,NA,TGTGCCAGCAGTACTTCCGGGACAGGGCCCGGGGAGCTGTTTTTT,CASSTSGTGPGELFF
TRBV11-2,NA,TRBJ2-5,NA,TGTGCCAGCAGCTTGGGGAGTAACGGGGTGGAGACCCAGTACTTC,CASSLGSNGVETQYF
TRBV19,TRBD1,TRBJ2-7,NA,TGTGCCAGTAACATGGGGACAGGGGCCTACGAGCAGTACTTC,CASNMGTGAYEQYF
TRBV6-5,NA,TRBJ1-2,NA,TGTGCCAGCAGTTACGAAGGTGGAGAGAAATATGGCTACACCTTC,CASSYEGGEKYGYTF
TRBV28,NA,TRBJ1-1,NA,TGTGCCAGCAGGGAACAGATCATGAACACTGAAGCTTTCTTT,CASREQIMNTEAFF
TRBV27,NA,TRBJ1-5,few,TGTGCCAGCGCGGGGGGCGCGGGCAATCAGCCCCAGCATTTT,CASAGGAGNQPQHF
TRBV6-2/TRBV6-3,NA,TRBJ1-1,NA,TGTGCCAGCAGTCCGGGACAGAACACTGAAGCTTTCTTT,CASSPGQNTEAFF
TRBV6-6,NA,TRBJ2-5,NA,TGTGCCAGCAGGCTGATAGGAGGGGAGACCCAGTACTTC,CASRLIGGETQYF
TRBV18,TRBD2,TRBJ2-3,NA,TGTGCCAGCTCACCAGGGACTAGCGGAACAGATACGCAGTATTTT,CASSPGTSGTDTQYF
TRBV2,TRBD1,TRBJ1-2,NA,TGTGCCAGCAGCCAGGGACAGGGCCCTTCGGATGGCTACACCTTC,CASSQGQGPSDGYTF
TRBV27,TRBD2,TRBJ2-2,NA,TGTGCCAGCAGTCCAGAAGCGGGAGGGCCATTCACCGGGGAGCTGTTTTTT,CASSPEAGGPFTGELFF
TRBV7-9,NA,TRBJ2-1,NA,TGTGCCAGCAGCCACAGGGATCGAGAGCAGTTCTTC,CASSHRDREQFF
TRBV27,TRBD1,TRBJ2-7,NA,TGTGCCAGCAGTTTTCCCTCAGGCCGGCCGGGACAGGGAATAACCTACGAGCAGTACTTC,CASSFPSGRPGQGITYEQYF